This T cell receptor (beta chain) is drawn from a study of metastatic and nonmetastatic thyroid tumors. Study-level information: Repertoires of blood and of tissue (tumor or nodule) from malignant and benign thyroid patients were compared.

There were no patients who had received any treatment before thyroid surgery. General study findings and limits: Versus benign nodules, malignant thyroid tumors reportedly had significantly higher TCR beta diversity, in blood and tumor.

In the authors' methods: In papillary thyroid cancer, a distant-metastasis classifier was built using CDR3 differences across clinicopathological groups. TCRdb reanalyzed the PCR reads via MiXCR. The authors' filters were not applied to this entry. The sample holds more than 25,000 clones, 10% to 11% seen once. This clone was detected ten times or more. Its antigen is currently unknown. Other DNA sequences in the same sample also yield this CDR3. The CDR3 totals 15 residues. V was clipped by 0 bases and J by 3 bases, with 13 bases between them. The germline gives CDR1 SGHRS, CDR2 YFSETQ. The origin of this receptor is a female donor with papillary thyroid cancer or a benign thyroid nodule (not recorded which). Some clones in this sample may be carry-over from other donors' samples. The V and J genes are TRBV5-1 and TRBJ2-7, with TRBD2 as a possible D gene (6 bases). The specimen was blood. The CDR3 coding sequence is TGCGCCAGCAGCTTGGCCGTCGGGAGCCTCTACGAGCAGTACTTC. Encoded protein: CASSLAVGSLYEQYF.